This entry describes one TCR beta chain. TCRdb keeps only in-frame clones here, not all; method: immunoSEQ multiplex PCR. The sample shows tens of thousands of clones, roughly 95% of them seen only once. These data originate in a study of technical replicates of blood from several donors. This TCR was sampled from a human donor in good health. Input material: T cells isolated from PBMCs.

The CDR3 DNA is TGCGCCAGCAGTCATAGGGACAGGGTAAGTCAGCCCCAGCATTTT. The encoded protein is CASSHRDRVSQPQHF. The chain joins TRBV23-1 to TRBJ1-5; TRBD1 matches 9 bases. TRBV23-1 is identified as an open reading frame with a role that is uncertain. V was clipped by 3 bases and J by 6 bases; unmatched bases: 6. The CDR3 extends over 15 amino acids.